One and the same sample provided the 25 T cell receptor beta chains below, sequenced in a study of T cells in Graves' hyperthyroidism and ophthalmopathy. TCR beta CDR3 regions were amplified from RNA. HTBI primers were employed in a first-round RT-PCR of the TCR CDR3. Each CDR3 protein gets one entry after TCRdb re-called the multiplex PCR reads with MiXCR. The sample includes a few hundred thousand distinct CDR3 sequences, around 14% seen only once; the top ten take about 7.7%. The sequenced sample consisted of blood. The receptors stem from a woman in her late teens or twenties with Graves' hyperthyroidism.

This clonotype was found many times. The chain carries TRBV5-8 and TRBJ2-1; D remains unclear. V lost 0 bases to trimming and J lost 4 bases, with 8 bases between them. This CDR3 comprises 14 residues. The V gene's germline CDR1 is SGHTS and CDR2 YDEGEE. Here the CDR3 reads CASSLGGEYNEQFF. CDR3 nucleotide sequence: TGTGCCAGCAGCTTGGGCGGCGAGTACAATGAGCAGTTCTTC.

This clonotype was counted at least ten times. The rearrangement joins TRBV11-2 to TRBJ1-4, with no clear D. CDR1 is SGHAT and CDR2 is FQNNGV in the germline V gene. The CDR3 contains 14 residues. V shed 1 base and J shed 4 bases, with 7 bases lying between them. The CDR3 DNA reads TGTGCCAGCAGCTTAGCCTCTATTAATGAAAAACTGTTTTTT. Protein sequence: CASSLASINEKLFF.

This clonotype was recorded a few times. V usage is TRBV19 and J usage is TRBJ2-7, with TRBD2 as a possible D gene (6 bases). The CDR3 consists of 15 residues. Germline V lookup: CDR1 LNHDA, CDR2 SQIVND (reference sequence). Trimming removed 6 bases at V and 0 bases at J, with 15 bases between. The CDR3 DNA sequence: TGTGCCAGTAGCCTAGGCGGGATCCGCTCCTACGAGCAGTACTTC. Its translation: CASSLGGIRSYEQYF.

The V call is TRBV19, the J call TRBJ2-1; 9 nucleotides line up with TRBD1. There are 20 residues in the CDR3. Trimming removed 9 bases from V and 9 bases from J; junction bases left unmatched: 30. Germline-derived CDR1 and CDR2 are LNHDA and SQIVND (reference sequence). CDR3 nucleotides: TGTGCCAGCAGTTTATCACCCCATGACACCGGGACAGGGAGGCATATTGAGCAGTTCTTC. Translation gives CASSLSPHDTGTGRHIEQFF. Variable domain in full (rest from reference TRBV19 and TRBJ2-1): DGGITQSPKYLFRKEGQNVTLSCEQNLNHDAMYWYRQDPGQGLRLIYYSQIVNDFQKGDIAEGYSVSREKKESFPLTVTSAQKNPTAFYLCASSLSPHDTGTGRHIEQFFGPGTRLTVL.

The sample holds many counts of this clonotype. The V call is TRBV4-1, the J call TRBJ2-7; TRBD1 is a possible D gene (5 bases). V was cut by 1 base and J by 9 bases, with 13 bases left in between. Germline assignment: CDR1 MGHRA and CDR2 YSYEKL. The CDR3 extends over 13 amino acids. Written as DNA, the CDR3 is TGCGCCAGCAGCCAAGCAACAGGTCGCGGGCAGTACTTC. Its translation: CASSQATGRGQYF.

This clonotype was seen many times. The V and J genes are TRBV12-3 or TRBV12-4 and TRBJ1-5, with 7 bases matching TRBD1. The ends lost 5 bases at V and 2 bases at J; junction bases unmatched: 6. This CDR3 has 15 amino acids. CDR3 residues: CASSRQGGRNQPQHF. The CDR3 region has the DNA TGTGCCAGCAGTAGACAGGGAGGACGCAATCAGCCCCAGCATTTT.

A note on this clonotype: It may be a read error: a sequence one base away is much more abundant. This chain joins TRBV7-3 and TRBJ2-3, with 7 bases aligning to TRBD2. Trimming took 2 bases from V and 9 from J; bases not matched to a gene: 11. Looked up from germline, CDR1 is SGHTA and CDR2 is FQGTGA. The CDR3 contains 15 residues. CDR3 coding DNA: TGTGCCAGCAGCTTATTGGGGGGGGGGGGAGAAACGCAGTATTTT. Protein product: CASSLLGGGGETQYF.

The table lists this clonotype with many counts. The V gene is TRBV28, the J gene TRBJ2-7; TRBD1 aligns across 8 bases. CDR1 and CDR2 from the germline V gene are MDHEN and SYDVKM. This CDR3 has 14 amino acids. With 7 bases clipped from V and 3 bases from J, the junction kept 8 bases outside the gene matches. CDR3 coding DNA: TGTGCCAGCAACCCGGACAGGGTGGGCTACGAGCAGTACTTC. It is translated as CASNPDRVGYEQYF.

CDR3 DNA: TGCGCCAGCAGCTCCGGGGCAGGGGTCAACACCGGGGAGCTGTTTTTT. Protein product: CASSSGAGVNTGELFF. The genes are TRBV5-1 and TRBJ2-2; possibly TRBD1 for D (6 bases). Trimming took 3 bases from V and 2 from J, leaving 14 bases between them. Germline V lookup: CDR1 SGHRS, CDR2 YFSETQ. This CDR3 comprises 16 residues.

The table lists this clonotype with many counts. The rearrangement uses TRBV27 and TRBJ2-1; 9 bases fit TRBD2. The J segment lost 0 bases and the V segment lost 7 bases, leaving 7 bases of the junction unmatched. The CDR3 sequence is 16 residues long. Germline CDR1 reads MNHEY; CDR2 reads SMNVEV (reference sequence). CDR3 nucleotides: TGTGCCAGCACCCCGAGCGGGAGGAGCTCCTACAATGAGCAGTTCTTC. This encodes CASTPSGRSSYNEQFF.

This clonotype was seen a few times. For the CDR3, the DNA is TGTGCCAGCACCGAGCGGGGGGGCACCGGGGAGCTGTTTTTT. It encodes CASTERGGTGELFF. This chain connects TRBV6-1 to TRBJ2-2; TRBD2 agrees at 10 bases. The V gene end was trimmed by 7 bases and the J gene end by 4 bases; junction bases not matched to a gene: 3. This CDR3 comprises 14 residues. The germline V gene encodes CDR1 MNHNS and CDR2 SASEGT.

V gene TRBV6-1 combines with J gene TRBJ2-1; D remains unclear. The V end was cut by 4 bases, the J end by 10 bases, with 14 bases between. The CDR3 extends over 13 amino acids. Germline V gene lookup returns CDR1 MNHNS and CDR2 SASEGT. The CDR3 is CASSAGGVREQFF. In DNA form, the CDR3 reads TGTGCCAGCAGTGCTGGTGGGGTCAGGGAGCAGTTCTTC.

This clonotype was detected ten times or more. V usage is TRBV20-1 and J usage is TRBJ2-5, with D perhaps being TRBD1 or TRBD2 (5 bases each). Germline CDR1 reads DFQATT; CDR2 reads SNEGSKA (reference sequence). The V gene lost 4 bases and the J gene lost 1 base, with 7 bases spanning the gap. This CDR3 comprises 12 residues. For the CDR3, the DNA is TGCAGTGCTATCGGGACCCAAGAGACCCAGTACTTC. Translation gives CSAIGTQETQYF.

In this sample, this clonotype turned up many times. The chain joins TRBV3-1 to TRBJ1-1; 7 bases agree with TRBD1. V lost 5 bases and J lost 5; bases outside the gene matches: 14. CDR3 size: 16 residues. The germline CDR1 and CDR2 sequences are LGHDT and YNNKEL (reference sequence). DNA of the CDR3: TGTGCCAGCAGCAACAGGGGCGCGGGCGCGGGAACTGAAGCTTTCTTT. The encoded protein is CASSNRGAGAGTEAFF.

This clonotype has at least ten counts. CDR3 in amino acids: CSARMFGVTQNTEAFF. In DNA form, the CDR3 reads TGCAGTGCTAGGATGTTCGGGGTGACCCAGAACACTGAAGCTTTCTTT. V and J are TRBV20-1 and TRBJ1-1; D not certain. The CDR3 has 16 amino acids. Germline V gives CDR1 DFQATT, CDR2 SNEGSKA (reference sequence). Trimming took 3 bases from V and 1 from J, leaving 18 bases between them.

This clonotype was observed many times. The chain has TRBV20-1 and TRBJ2-7; the match to TRBD2 covers 8 bases. The trim removed 0 bases at V and 3 bases at J, leaving 10 bases unmatched. The CDR3 has 16 amino acids. The V gene's germline CDR1 is DFQATT and CDR2 SNEGSKA (reference sequence). The CDR3 loop reads CSARDPSSGDYYEQYF. The DNA for the CDR3 is TGCAGTGCTAGAGATCCCAGTAGCGGGGACTACTACGAGCAGTACTTC.

This clonotype has a count of ten or more. The gene calls are TRBV7-2 and TRBJ2-3, with TRBD2 matching 10 bases. Trimming removed 3 bases from V and 0 bases from J; junction bases left unmatched: 15. Germline V lookup: CDR1 SGHTA, CDR2 FQGNSA. This CDR3 contains 20 residues. The CDR3 here is CASSFQPGLAGVSSTDTQYF. The CDR3 DNA reads TGTGCCAGCAGCTTCCAACCTGGGCTAGCGGGGGTTTCTAGCACAGATACGCAGTATTTT.

In this sample, this clonotype turned up a few times. This chain connects TRBV9 to TRBJ2-1, with 8 bases identical to TRBD2. Germline-derived CDR1 and CDR2 are SGDLS and YYNGEE. Trimming removed 3 bases from V and 2 bases from J; junction bases left unmatched: 13. The CDR3 has 18 residues. The CDR3 bases are TGTGCCAGCAGCGAGAGGCCGGGACTAGAGGTGACCTACAATGAGCAGTTCTTC. It translates to CASSERPGLEVTYNEQFF.

This chain joins TRBV5-1 and TRBJ2-2; TRBD1 matches 7 bases. From germline, CDR1 is SGHRS and CDR2 YFSETQ. There are 15 residues in the CDR3. The V and J ends lost 4 bases and 1 base, in that order; junction bases with no gene match: 4. In DNA, the CDR3 is TGCGCCAGCAGCCCCGACAGGGTGAACACCGGGGAGCTGTTTTTT. Translation gives CASSPDRVNTGELFF.

Turning to this clonotype: This clone may be a read error of a much larger clone one base away. The chain uses TRBV5-5 and TRBJ2-7, with 7 bases identical to TRBD2. The CDR3 spans 16 residues. The germline CDR1 and CDR2 sequences are SGHKS and YYEKEE (reference sequence). J lost 2 bases, V lost 0 bases, and 8 bases had no gene match. CDR3 residues: CASSLVGLAETYEQYF. In DNA form, the CDR3 reads TGTGCCAGCAGCTTGGTCGGGCTAGCGGAAACCTACGAGCAGTACTTC. Together with reference TRBV5-5 and TRBJ2-7, the CDR3 gives the full variable domain: DAGVTQSPTHLIKTRGQQVTLRCSPISGHKSVSWYQQVLGQGPQFIFQYYEKEERGRGNFPDRFSARQFPNYSSELNVNALLLGDSALYLCASSLVGLAETYEQYFGPGTRLTVT.

The table lists this clonotype with many counts. The chain couples TRBV2 to TRBJ2-2; D is possibly TRBD2 (5 bases). Germline V gene sequence: CDR1 SNHLY, CDR2 FYNNEI. The CDR3 spans 14 residues. The V gene lost 5 bases and the J gene lost 0 bases, with 7 bases spanning the gap. The CDR3 protein is CASSWEPNTGELFF. As DNA, the CDR3 is TGTGCCAGCAGTTGGGAGCCGAACACCGGGGAGCTGTTTTTT.

This chain connects TRBV20-1 to TRBJ2-1, with 8 nucleotides matching TRBD1. The J segment lost 4 bases and the V segment lost 6 bases, leaving 8 bases of the junction unmatched. The germline V gene has CDR1 DFQATT and CDR2 SNEGSKA (reference sequence). The CDR3 covers 14 residues. The CDR3 loop reads CSAQDRAGYNEQFF. CDR3 DNA sequence: TGCAGTGCCCAGGACAGGGCGGGATACAATGAGCAGTTCTTC.

This clonotype was recorded at least ten times. J is TRBJ2-5 and V is TRBV7-2; D gene uncertain. V was pared by 1 base and J by 5 bases, with 11 bases between. The germline CDR1 and CDR2 sequences are SGHTA and FQGNSA. The CDR3 is 14 amino acids. The CDR3 DNA follows: TGTGCCAGCAGCTTAGGATCAAAACGGGAGACCCAGTACTTC. Protein: CASSLGSKRETQYF.

This clonotype was counted ten times or more. V gene TRBV30 combines with J gene TRBJ2-4; D might be TRBD1 or TRBD2, each matching 7 bases. Germline V CDR1 and CDR2: GTSNPN, SVGIG (reference sequence). V was pared by 0 bases and J by 7 bases, with 13 bases between. The CDR3 has 14 residues. As DNA, the CDR3 is TGTGCCTGGAGTGTAAGACAGGGAGGGAACATTCAGTACTTC. It is translated as CAWSVRQGGNIQYF.

This clonotype was counted only a few times. The chain recombines TRBV19 with TRBJ2-1, with TRBD2 identical over 7 bases. Trimming took 1 base from V and 3 from J; bases not matched to a gene: 3. The CDR3 sequence is 15 residues long. The germline CDR1 and CDR2 sequences are LNHDA and SQIVND (reference sequence). Here the CDR3 DNA reads TGTGCCAGTAGTATAGGTGGGGGGGACTACAATGAGCAGTTCTTC. As protein: CASSIGGGDYNEQFF.